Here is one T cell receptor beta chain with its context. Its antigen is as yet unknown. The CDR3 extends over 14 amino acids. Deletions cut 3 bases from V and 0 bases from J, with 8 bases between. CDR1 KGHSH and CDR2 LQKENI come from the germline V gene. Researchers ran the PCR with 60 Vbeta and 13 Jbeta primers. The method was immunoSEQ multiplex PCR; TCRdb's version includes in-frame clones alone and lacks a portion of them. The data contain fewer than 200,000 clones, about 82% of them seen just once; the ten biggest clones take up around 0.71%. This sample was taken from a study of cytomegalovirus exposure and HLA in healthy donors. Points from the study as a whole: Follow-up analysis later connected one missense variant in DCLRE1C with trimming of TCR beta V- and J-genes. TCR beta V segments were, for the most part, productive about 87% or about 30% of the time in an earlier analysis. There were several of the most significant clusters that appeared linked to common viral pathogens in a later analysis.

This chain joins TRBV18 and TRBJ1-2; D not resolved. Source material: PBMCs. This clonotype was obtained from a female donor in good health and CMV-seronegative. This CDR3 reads CASSPEQTNYGYTF. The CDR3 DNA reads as TGTGCCAGCTCACCTGAACAGACTAACTATGGCTACACCTTC.